This T cell receptor beta chain was recorded in a study of OX40 agonist ivuxolimab in advanced cancers. At the level of the study: Dose-escalation patients were diagnosed with hepatocellular carcinoma, melanoma, renal cell cancer or head and neck cancer. Study results and caveats: On average, CD8+ T cells had more expanded clones than CD4+.

Excluded were patients having autoimmune disease history or systemic immunosuppression. Measured with immunoSEQ multiplex PCR; TCRdb has only the in-frame clones, and not every one. The table has about 100,000 clones, about 89% seen once. Notes on this clone: Its antigen is currently unknown.

The CDR3 is 13 residues long. V shed 7 bases and J shed 5 bases, with 12 bases lying between them. Per germline, CDR1 LNHNV and CDR2 YYDKDF (reference sequence). The receptor's source is an adult with an advanced solid tumor such as melanoma, head and neck, liver or kidney cancer. The chain employs TRBV15 and TRBJ2-1; a weak D match, TRBD2 (5 bases). This sample comprised CD4+ or CD8+ T cells sorted from blood, obtained in a trial of the OX40 agonist ivuxolimab. DNA for the CDR3: TGTGCCACCAACAAACTAGAAAACAATGAGCAGTTCTTC. Its protein product is CATNKLENNEQFF.